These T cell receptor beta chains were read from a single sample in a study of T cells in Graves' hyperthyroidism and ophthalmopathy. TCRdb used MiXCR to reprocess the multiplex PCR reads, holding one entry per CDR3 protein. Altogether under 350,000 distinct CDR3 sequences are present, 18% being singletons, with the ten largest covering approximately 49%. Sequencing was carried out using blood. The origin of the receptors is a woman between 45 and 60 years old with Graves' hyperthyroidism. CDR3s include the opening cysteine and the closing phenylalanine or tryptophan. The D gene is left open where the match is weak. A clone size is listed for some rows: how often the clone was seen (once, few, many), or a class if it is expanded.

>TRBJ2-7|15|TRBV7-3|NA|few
TGTGCCAGCAGCTTAACCGCGGGACCGAACTACGAGCAGTACTTC
CASSLTAGPNYEQYF
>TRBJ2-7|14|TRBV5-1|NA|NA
TGCGCCAGCAGCTTGACCCTAGGCGTCTACGAGCAGTACTTC
CASSLTLGVYEQYF
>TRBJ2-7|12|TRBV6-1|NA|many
TGTGCCAGCAGTGCTGCAGTTGTGGAGCAGTACTTC
CASSAAVVEQYF
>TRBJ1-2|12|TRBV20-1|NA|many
TGCAGTGTCGGTAGAACGGACTATGGCTACACCTTC
CSVGRTDYGYTF
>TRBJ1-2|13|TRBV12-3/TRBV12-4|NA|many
TGTGCCACCCGGGCCTTGAATATCTATGGCTACACCTTC
CATRALNIYGYTF
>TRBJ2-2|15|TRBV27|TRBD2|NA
TGTGCCAGCAGTCTAGGGGCAGGGAGGGCCGGGGAGCTGTTTTTT
CASSLGAGRAGELFF
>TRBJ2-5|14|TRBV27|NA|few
TGTGCCAGCAGTTTAGGGGTGAGAGGGGAGACCCAGTACTTC
CASSLGVRGETQYF
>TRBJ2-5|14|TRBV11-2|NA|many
TGTGCCAGCAGCAAAAACAGGGTAACCGAGACCCAGTACTTC
CASSKNRVTETQYF
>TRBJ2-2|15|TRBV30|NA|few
TGTGCCTGGGGAATCGGCGGGTATATTGGCGGGGAGCTGTTTTTT
CAWGIGGYIGGELFF
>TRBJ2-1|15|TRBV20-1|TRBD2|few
TGCAGTGCTATCCGTCTGACTAGCGGGAACCATGAGCAGTTCTTC
CSAIRLTSGNHEQFF
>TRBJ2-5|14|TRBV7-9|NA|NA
TGTGCCAGCAGCTTCGGGAGTGGCGGTGAGACCCAGTACTTC
CASSFGSGGETQYF
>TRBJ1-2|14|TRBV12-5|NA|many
TGTGCTAGTGGTGCGGGACACGTTAACTATGGCTACACCTTC
CASGAGHVNYGYTF
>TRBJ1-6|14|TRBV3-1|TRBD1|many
TGTGCCAGCAGCCCACAGGGGGGGGATTCACCCCTCCACTTT
CASSPQGGDSPLHF
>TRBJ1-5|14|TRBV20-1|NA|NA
TGCAGTGCCGGGTGGGGGAGGATCAATCAGCCCCAGCATTTT
CSAGWGRINQPQHF
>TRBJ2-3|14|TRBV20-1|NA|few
TGCAGTGCTCAGATTGGGGCCGTGCCAGATACGCAGTATTTT
CSAQIGAVPDTQYF
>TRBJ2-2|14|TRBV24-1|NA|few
TGTGCCACTGAAGATACGACGAACACCGGGGAGCTGTTTTTT
CATEDTTNTGELFF
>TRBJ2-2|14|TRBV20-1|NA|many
TGCAGTGCAACAGGGCTTACGAACACCGGGGAGCTGTTTTTT
CSATGLTNTGELFF
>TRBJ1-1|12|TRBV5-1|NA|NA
TGCGCCAGCAGCTCAATTAACACTGAAGCTTTCTTT
CASSSINTEAFF
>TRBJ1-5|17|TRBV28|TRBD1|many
TGTGCCAGCAGTACAGTACAGGGGGGGTATAGCAATCAGCCCCAGCATTTT
CASSTVQGGYSNQPQHF
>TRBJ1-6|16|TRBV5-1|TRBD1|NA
TGCGCCAGCAGCGGGGACAGGGGCGAGACCAATTCACCCCTCCACTTT
CASSGDRGETNSPLHF
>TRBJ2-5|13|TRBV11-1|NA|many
TGTGCCAGCAGCTTAGGTGTTGTAGAGACCCAGTACTTC
CASSLGVVETQYF
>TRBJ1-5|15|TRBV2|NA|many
TGTGCCAGCAGTGAGATGGGATATAGCAATCAGCCCCAGCATTTT
CASSEMGYSNQPQHF
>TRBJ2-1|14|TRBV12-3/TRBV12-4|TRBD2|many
TGTGCCAGCAGTCCCCAGCGGGAGGGCCGTGAGCAGTTCTTC
CASSPQREGREQFF
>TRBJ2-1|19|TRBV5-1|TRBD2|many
TGCGCCAGCAGCTTGCCCGGGACTAGCGGAGCTGGCTCCTACAATGAGCAGTTCTTC
CASSLPGTSGAGSYNEQFF
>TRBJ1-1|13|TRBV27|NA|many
TGTGCCAGCAGGACAACGGGAACCTTTGAAGCTTTCTTT
CASRTTGTFEAFF
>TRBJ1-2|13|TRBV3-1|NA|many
TGTGCCAGCAGCCAAGGAGGTGGGAATGGCTACACCTTC
CASSQGGGNGYTF
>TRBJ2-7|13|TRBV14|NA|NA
TGTGCCAGCAGCCGGGGACGGCGGGACGAGCAGTACTTC
CASSRGRRDEQYF
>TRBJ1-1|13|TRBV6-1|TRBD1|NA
TGTGCCAGCGTTATAGGACAGGGCACTGAAGCTTTCTTT
CASVIGQGTEAFF
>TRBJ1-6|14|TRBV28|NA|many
TGTGCCAGCAGTTCCGGTAGGGGAAATTCACCCCTCCACTTT
CASSSGRGNSPLHF
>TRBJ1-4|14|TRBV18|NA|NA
TGTGCCAGCTCACCAGGGGAATCGGATGAAAAACTGTTTTTT
CASSPGESDEKLFF
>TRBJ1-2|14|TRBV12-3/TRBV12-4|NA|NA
TGTGCCAGCAGTTTAGGAGGGTTCAACTATGGCTACACCTTC
CASSLGGFNYGYTF
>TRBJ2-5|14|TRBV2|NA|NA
TGTGCCAGCAGTGAAGGGCGGCCGGGAGAGACCCAGTACTTC
CASSEGRPGETQYF
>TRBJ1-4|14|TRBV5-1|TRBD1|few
TGCGCCAGCAGCCGGACAGGGGCGGTTGAAAAACTGTTTTTT
CASSRTGAVEKLFF
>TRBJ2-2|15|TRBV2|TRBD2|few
TGTGCCAGCAGCCTGGGTGTAGCGGGCACCGGGGAGCTGTTTTTT
CASSLGVAGTGELFF
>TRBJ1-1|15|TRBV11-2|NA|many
TGTGCCAGCAGCTTATTGACAGCGAAGAACACTGAAGCTTTCTTT
CASSLLTAKNTEAFF
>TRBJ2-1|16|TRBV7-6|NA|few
TGTGCCAGCAGCTTCCGGACGGACGGACTTGGGATTGAGCAGTTCTTC
CASSFRTDGLGIEQFF
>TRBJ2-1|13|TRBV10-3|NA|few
TGTGCCATCAGTGCCGGGGTCGACAATGAGCAGTTCTTC
CAISAGVDNEQFF
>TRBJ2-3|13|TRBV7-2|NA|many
TGTGCCAGCAGCTACAACAAAAGAGATACGCAGTATTTT
CASSYNKRDTQYF
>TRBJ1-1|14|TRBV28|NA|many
TGTGCCAGCAGTTTACCGTCGGTGTCGGGGGAAGCTTTCTTT
CASSLPSVSGEAFF
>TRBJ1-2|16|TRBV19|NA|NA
TGTGCCAGTAGTCCGGGCAGGGGTCCGGTATTGTATGGCTACACCTTC
CASSPGRGPVLYGYTF
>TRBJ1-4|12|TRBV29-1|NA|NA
TGCAGCGTTCCCCTACCGAATGAAAAACTGTTTTTT
CSVPLPNEKLFF
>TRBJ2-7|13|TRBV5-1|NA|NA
TGCGCCAGCAGCCGTTCCACTACTAACGAGCAGTACTTC
CASSRSTTNEQYF
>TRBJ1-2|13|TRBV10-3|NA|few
TGTGCCATCAGTGGGCTAACAGGGTATGGCTACACCTTC
CAISGLTGYGYTF
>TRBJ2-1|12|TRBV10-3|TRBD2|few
TGTGCCATCAGCGGGGGGGCCAATGAGCAGTTCTTC
CAISGGANEQFF
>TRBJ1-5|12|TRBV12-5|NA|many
TGTGCTAGTGCCCCCCCCGACCAGCCCCAGCATTTT
CASAPPDQPQHF
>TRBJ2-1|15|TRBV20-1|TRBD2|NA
TGCAGTGCACAGACTAGCGGGGGATTCTACAATGAGCAGTTCTTC
CSAQTSGGFYNEQFF
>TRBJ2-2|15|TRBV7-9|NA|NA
TGTGCCAGCAGCTCGGATCATCAACCCACCGGGGAGCTGTTTTTT
CASSSDHQPTGELFF
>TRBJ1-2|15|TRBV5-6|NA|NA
TGTGCCAGCAGCTTCGGCGCGTCAGGCGTCTATGGCTACACCTTC
CASSFGASGVYGYTF
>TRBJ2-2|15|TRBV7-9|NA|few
TGTGCCAGCAGCTTAGCGCAGGCAGACACCGGGGAGCTGTTTTTT
CASSLAQADTGELFF
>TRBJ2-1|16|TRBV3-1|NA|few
TGTGCCAGCAGCCAAGTCTGGGGGAGCTCCTACAATGAGCAGTTCTTC
CASSQVWGSSYNEQFF
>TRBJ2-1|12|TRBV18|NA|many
TGTGCCAGCTCACCCCCTAACAATGAGCAGTTCTTC
CASSPPNNEQFF
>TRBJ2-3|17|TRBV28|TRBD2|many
TGTGCCAGCGACATTGCCGGGCTAGCGGGAGGTGTAGATACGCAGTATTTT
CASDIAGLAGGVDTQYF
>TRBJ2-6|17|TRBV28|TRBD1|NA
TGTGCCAGCAGTCTCCCGACAGGGGGCTCTGGGGCCAACGTCCTGACTTTC
CASSLPTGGSGANVLTF
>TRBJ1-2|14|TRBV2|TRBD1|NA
TGTGCCAGCAATCGGGACAGCACTAACTATGGCTACACCTTC
CASNRDSTNYGYTF
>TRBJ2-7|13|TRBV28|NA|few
TGTGCCAGCAGCCCACTCCTCGGGTACGAGCAGTACTTC
CASSPLLGYEQYF
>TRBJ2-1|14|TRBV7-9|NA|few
TGTGCCAGCAGCTTGCCTCGTCCTGCCAATGAGCAGTTCTTC
CASSLPRPANEQFF
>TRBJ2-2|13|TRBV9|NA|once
TGTGCCAGCAGCGCTGGACCCACCGGGGAGCTGTTTTTT
CASSAGPTGELFF